This TCR beta chain was identified in a study of blood T cells in healthy people across ages. The second PCR ran roughly 7 to 12 cycles with a sample-barcoded 5' primer and J-beta primers. Tags on each cDNA molecule came from a template-switch adaptor with 12 random nucleotides. TCRdb recomputed calls from the 5' RACE reads with MiXCR, one row per CDR3 protein. Found here are hundreds of thousands of distinct CDR3 sequences, about 30% of them singletons; the top ten hold 15%. The germline gives CDR1 SGHRS, CDR2 YFSETQ. The CDR3 is 13 residues long. The TCR originated in an elderly woman in good health. The sample comprised blood. The chain is built from TRBV5-1 and TRBJ2-4; 8 nucleotides agree with TRBD2. The J call may be incorrect, as the DNA end agrees better with TRBJ2-7. The chain's CDR3 is CASRRLASYEQYF. For the CDR3, the DNA is TGCGCCAGCAGGAGACTAGCGAGCTACGAGCAGTACTTC.